What follows is one T cell receptor beta chain and its context. The antigen remains unidentified. The data were taken from a study of T cells after posttransplantation cyclophosphamide. TCRdb's table, derived via immunoSEQ multiplex PCR, lists solely in-frame clones and lacks some. This table holds some 20,000 clones, over 95% found once. The CDR3 is 15 amino acids. The ends lost 5 bases at V and 9 bases at J; junction bases unmatched: 11. Looked up from germline, CDR1 is KGHSH and CDR2 is LQKENI. Study observations and caveats: Tissue-infiltrating T cells from skin or gut overlapped little with blood T cells. Later post-transplant blood repertoires were often dominated by donor CD8+ memory clones. After PTCy, TRB diversity resembled that of CNI/methotrexate controls.

The naive gate required viable CD3+CD4+ or CD3+CD8+ cells with CCR7+CD45RA+CD45RO-CD95-CD27+CD28+ phenotype. Peripheral blood was collected from the related graft donor on the marrow donation day. This sequence originates from a man aged 50-59 years in good health, CMV-negative, and a related stem cell transplant donor. The specimen sequenced was naive CD4+ T cells sorted from PBMCs. The rearrangement links TRBV18 to TRBJ2-1; the match to TRBD1 covers 9 bases. CDR3 sequence (DNA): TGTGCCAGCTCAGCGACAGGGGGTGACGGGGCTGAGCAGTTCTTC. Translated, it gives CASSATGGDGAEQFF.